A selection of T cell receptor beta chains follows, all from one sample in a study of response to subunit inactivated influenza vaccine. In TCRdb, the RT-PCR reads were re-called with MiXCR into one record per CDR3 protein. The sample has 550,000 to 650,000 distinct CDR3 sequences; about 11% are singletons. The material sequenced was PBMCs from blood, taken on the day of vaccination. Receptor source: a middle-aged man who received an inactivated influenza vaccine. The conserved cysteine and the conserved F or W are not part of the CDR3 here. Fields, in order: J gene, V gene, CDR3 protein.

TRBJ2-7,TRBV29-1,SVEVAGSDYEQY
TRBJ2-1,TRBV10-3,AIRIAGGSTFDEQF
TRBJ1-4,TRBV20-1,SAVIGNEKLF
TRBJ2-7,TRBV5-1,ASSLRGTGADEQY
TRBJ2-3,TRBV14,ASSRTGGLSTDTQY
TRBJ1-5,TRBV6-2/TRBV6-3,ASNVGGGNNQPQH
TRBJ2-5,TRBV29-1,SVQRETQY
TRBJ1-4,TRBV5-1,ASSKGLLGATNEKLF
TRBJ1-6,TRBV19,ASSTYREYNSPLH
TRBJ2-6,TRBV28,ASSPRILGLLRANVLT
TRBJ2-1,TRBV19,ASSTQANNEQF
TRBJ2-1,TRBV20-1,SARDKRTSGGTGEQF
TRBJ2-4,TRBV27,ASSSSTGGGKNIQY
TRBJ2-1,TRBV7-9,ASSLAGLVMSNEQF
TRBJ2-3,TRBV20-1,SAPSPYTDTQY
TRBJ2-1,TRBV5-1,ASSLAMDNEQF
TRBJ2-7,TRBV7-9,ASSFETTGEQY
TRBJ2-7,TRBV12-3/TRBV12-4,ASSSNSGHYYEQY
TRBJ2-5,TRBV6-2/TRBV6-3,ASIYPDTQETQY
TRBJ2-7,TRBV7-9,ASSLESATPQY
TRBJ2-5,TRBV12-3/TRBV12-4,ASSPEGRGLKTQY
TRBJ2-5,TRBV7-7,ASSPDRVGETQY
TRBJ1-2,TRBV5-1,ASSLYGNGYT
TRBJ2-7,TRBV9,ASSVGTLTSYEQY
TRBJ2-5,TRBV12-3/TRBV12-4,ASPRLAGPQETQY
TRBJ2-7,TRBV20-1,SAIEIAGGPIYEQY
TRBJ2-5,TRBV7-9,ASSYQTGVGETQY
TRBJ1-2,TRBV12-3/TRBV12-4,ASSQSGDRGYT
TRBJ2-7,TRBV29-1,SVVADRYEQY
TRBJ2-5,TRBV7-2,ASSRTSGETQY